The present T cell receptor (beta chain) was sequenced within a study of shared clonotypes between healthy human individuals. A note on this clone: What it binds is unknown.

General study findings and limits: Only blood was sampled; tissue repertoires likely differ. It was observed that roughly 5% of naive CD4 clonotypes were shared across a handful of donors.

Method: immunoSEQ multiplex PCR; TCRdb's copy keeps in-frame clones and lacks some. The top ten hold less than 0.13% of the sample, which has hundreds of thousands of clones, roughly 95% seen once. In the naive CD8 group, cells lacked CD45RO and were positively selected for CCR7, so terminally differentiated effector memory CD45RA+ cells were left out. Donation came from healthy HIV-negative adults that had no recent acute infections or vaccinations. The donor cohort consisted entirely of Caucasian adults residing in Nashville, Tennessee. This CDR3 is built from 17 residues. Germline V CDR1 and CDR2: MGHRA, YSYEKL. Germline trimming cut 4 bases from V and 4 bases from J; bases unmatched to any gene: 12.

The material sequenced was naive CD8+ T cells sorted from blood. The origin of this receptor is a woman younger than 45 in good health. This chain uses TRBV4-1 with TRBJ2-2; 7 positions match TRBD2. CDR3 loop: CASSLRGSGTFTGELFF. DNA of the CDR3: TGCGCCAGCAGCCTAAGGGGCAGCGGGACGTTCACCGGGGAGCTGTTTTTT.